This entry is about one TCR beta chain. The record originates from a study of T-cell memory formation after mild COVID-19. Libraries for TCRalpha and TCRbeta carried sample barcodes and unique molecular identifiers via 5'RACE. MiXCR, applied by TCRdb to the 5' RACE reads, yields one record per CDR3 protein. The sample consists of about 55,000 distinct CDR3 sequences, roughly 25% of them appearing once. CDR1 is SGHDN, CDR2 FVKESK, per germline. The CDR3 runs 14 residues. Trimming removed 1 base from V and 4 bases from J, with 11 bases in between. Sequenced input: PBMCs or a T cell subset sorted from them (not recorded which). The rearrangement links TRBV14 to TRBJ2-7; D possibly corresponds to TRBD1 (6 bases). The TCR originated in a man younger than 35 who had mild COVID-19 (a few samples of this study predate the infection). Cell type and time point are not known. The CDR3 here is CASSQAGDGYEQYV. In DNA form, the CDR3 reads TGTGCCAGCAGCCAAGCAGGGGATGGGTACGAGCAGTACGTC.